This T cell receptor beta chain is drawn from a study of T-cell memory formation after mild COVID-19. Study at large: The two donors had largely donor-specific TCR clusters. Study outcomes and limitations: The study found balanced CD4/CD8 in clones contracting day 15 to 85 and a CD4+ lean in later expanders. Second-wave clones that peaked on day 37 lacked confirmed SARS-CoV-2 specificity.

Constant-segment-primed 5'RACE gave TCR alpha and TCR beta cDNA libraries with sample barcodes and UMIs. TCRdb re-called the 5' RACE reads with MiXCR, one entry per CDR3 protein. The sample holds about 470,000 distinct CDR3 sequences, roughly 25% seen once. V was clipped by 7 bases and J by 1 base, with 7 bases between them. CDR3 size: 12 residues. As concerns this clonotype: Its cognate antigen is unknown.

V and J are TRBV12-3 or TRBV12-4 and TRBJ1-1; maybe TRBD1 (5 bases). This sequence was found in an adult woman who had mild COVID-19 (a few samples of this study predate the infection). Cell type and time point are not known. Sequencing was carried out using PBMCs or a T cell subset sorted from them (not recorded which). In DNA form, the CDR3 reads TGTGCCAGCATGGGGCGGAACACTGAAGCTTTCTTT. Residues: CASMGRNTEAFF.